One sample yielded the 21 T cell receptor beta chains listed below, sequenced in a study of regulatory T cells in long-lasting Graves disease. Assembly of TCR beta libraries relied on iRepertoire HTBI primers together with Arm-PCR of CDR3 regions. MiXCR, run by TCRdb on the multiplex PCR reads, gives a single entry per CDR3 protein. Found here are some 500,000 distinct CDR3 sequences, approximately 15% of them singletons; the top ten hold under 10%. Time point meaning: newly diagnosed GD, antithyroid drugs for less than 3 months. RNA from PBMCs was the source of the TCR library. The sample was also reused in another study, on T cells in Graves' hyperthyroidism and ophthalmopathy.

The sample consisted of peripheral blood mononuclear cells (PBMCs), taken at new diagnosis, from a patient treated with antithyroid drugs. The receptors were gathered from a man under 40 with Graves disease.

This clonotype was detected ten times or more. The chain is built from TRBV7-2 and TRBJ1-2; D unresolved. This CDR3 comprises 13 residues. Germline V gives CDR1 SGHTA, CDR2 FQGNSA. Trimming took 3 bases from V and 4 from J, leaving 9 bases between them. The CDR3 nucleotides read TGTGCCAGCAGCTTGGGTCCGAGCTATGGCTACACCTTC. Translation gives CASSLGPSYGYTF.

This clonotype was seen at least ten times. The chain's CDR3 is CSARDKGQLDNSPLHF. The CDR3 region has the DNA TGCAGTGCTAGAGATAAGGGACAGTTAGATAATTCACCCCTCCACTTT. J is TRBJ1-6 and V is TRBV20-1, with 7 bases identical to TRBD1. J lost 5 bases, V lost 0 bases, and 7 bases had no gene match. The CDR3 has 16 amino acids. Germline loops: CDR1 DFQATT, CDR2 SNEGSKA (reference sequence).

Ten or more counts support this clonotype. The CDR3 nucleotides are TGTGCCAGCAGCGCTCTTGGACAGGGAGTTATCACAGATACGCAGTATTTT. Protein: CASSALGQGVITDTQYF. This chain joins TRBV7-2 and TRBJ2-3, with 8 positions matching TRBD1. The CDR3 runs to 17 residues. The trim removed 5 bases at V and 2 bases at J, leaving 12 bases unmatched. Looked up from germline, CDR1 is SGHTA and CDR2 is FQGNSA.

At least ten counts were recorded for this clonotype. The chain combines TRBV12-3 or TRBV12-4 with TRBJ1-2; D is undetermined. V was clipped by 3 bases and J by 5 bases, with 7 bases between them. The CDR3 is 12 residues long. The DNA of the CDR3 is TGTGCCAGCAGTTTTGGCAATTATGGCTACACCTTC. This codes for CASSFGNYGYTF.

This clonotype was counted ten times or more. The chain recombines TRBV6-2 or TRBV6-3 with TRBJ1-1, with no clear D. Germline-derived CDR1 and CDR2 are MNHEY and SVGEGT. This CDR3 has 11 residues. Trimming cost V 5 bases and J 6 bases, with 7 bases left between them. This CDR3 reads CASSERAEAFF. CDR3 DNA: TGTGCCAGCAGTGAGAGGGCTGAAGCTTTCTTT.

The J gene is TRBJ2-6, the V gene TRBV29-1, with D unclear. Germline V lookup: CDR1 SQVTM, CDR2 ANQGSEA. The CDR3 contains 13 residues. The CDR3, as DNA: TGCGGTACTCTGAGCCCTGGGGCCAACGTCCTGACTTTC. Protein product: CGTLSPGANVLTF.

This clonotype was recorded a few times. The CDR3 carries no conserved terminal phenylalanine or tryptophan, so it likely arises from a read error. It is unclear where the CDR3 begins or ends on the DNA, so no DNA is shown, and the CDR3 is as TCRdb lists it. The chain employs TRBV2 and TRBJ1-1; TRBD1 is the table's D call, not checked against the DNA. The CDR3 length is 16 residues, termini included. Germline lookup yields CDR1 SNHLY and CDR2 FYNNEI. This CDR3 reads CASSPSGGVMNTEVFL.

J is TRBJ1-4 and V is TRBV20-1; D uncertain. V lost 4 bases to trimming and J lost 5 bases, with 11 bases between them. The CDR3 consists of 13 residues. Germline CDR1 and CDR2: DFQATT and SNEGSKA (reference sequence). DNA for the CDR3: TGCAGTGCTAAACTTAATATAAATGAAAAACTGTTTTTT. It translates to CSAKLNINEKLFF.

This clonotype was picked up many times. Written as DNA, the CDR3 is TGTGCCACCAGTGATTTTCTAGCCGGGGCCAACGTCCTGACTTTC. It codes for CATSDFLAGANVLTF. The J gene is TRBJ2-6, the V gene TRBV24-1, with a possible D match to TRBD2 (5 bases). The V and J ends lost 1 base and 4 bases respectively, with 7 bases between them. The CDR3 is 15 residues long. Germline V gene lookup returns CDR1 KGHDR and CDR2 SFDVKD.

This chain links TRBV29-1 with TRBJ2-1; perhaps TRBD1 as D (5 bases). The germline CDR1 and CDR2 sequences are SQVTM and ANQGSEA. Trimming shortened V by 3 bases and J by 5 bases, and 20 bases separated the two germline ends. This CDR3 comprises 16 residues. The CDR3 region has the DNA TGCAGCGTTGATTGCCCCACAGGTCCCCTCGACAATGAGCAGTTCTTC. Translation gives CSVDCPTGPLDNEQFF.

This clonotype was counted between two and nine times. The rearrangement uses TRBV19 and TRBJ2-1, with 12 bases identical to TRBD2. This CDR3 spans 16 amino acids. CDR1 and CDR2 (germline): LNHDA, SQIVND (reference sequence). The trim removed 6 bases at V and 0 bases at J, leaving 3 bases unmatched. The CDR3 region is CASRTTSGSSYNEQFF. The CDR3, as DNA: TGTGCCAGTAGGACGACTAGCGGGAGCTCCTACAATGAGCAGTTCTTC.

This clonotype has more than one count but fewer than ten. This chain connects TRBV5-1 to TRBJ2-7; TRBD2 might be the D (5 bases). Germline loops: CDR1 SGHRS, CDR2 YFSETQ. Trimming shortened V by 0 bases and J by 5 bases, and 12 bases separated the two germline ends. CDR3 length: 14 amino acids. CDR3 amino acids: CASSLVPGLDEQYF. DNA of the CDR3: TGCGCCAGCAGCTTGGTGCCGGGATTGGACGAGCAGTACTTC.

Many counts were recorded for this clonotype. The gene calls are TRBV5-1 and TRBJ2-5; D may be TRBD2 (6 bases). The germline V gene has CDR1 SGHRS and CDR2 YFSETQ. The germline V and J ends were trimmed by 2 bases and 5 bases, with 13 bases remaining between them. The CDR3 has 14 residues. The CDR3 sequence: CASSFGTPQETQYF. The CDR3 DNA reads as TGCGCCAGCAGCTTTGGGACTCCCCAGGAGACCCAGTACTTC.

In this sample, this clonotype turned up many times. The chain recombines TRBV12-3 or TRBV12-4 with TRBJ1-5; D unclear. CDR3 length: 12 residues. V gave up 6 bases and J gave up 3 bases, with 6 bases separating them. In DNA form, the CDR3 reads TGTGCCAGCAGGCGGGACAATCAGCCCCAGCATTTT. This encodes CASRRDNQPQHF.

This clonotype was observed a few times. The chain has TRBV10-2 and TRBJ2-1, with D perhaps matching TRBD2 (5 bases). The CDR3 covers 14 residues. V was trimmed by 6 bases and J by 3 bases, leaving 12 bases between them. Per the germline V gene, CDR1 is WSHSY and CDR2 is SAAADI. The CDR3 is CASRREIYYNEQFF. The CDR3 coding sequence is TGCGCCAGCAGGAGGGAAATATACTACAATGAGCAGTTCTTC.

Only a few counts were recorded for this clonotype. J is TRBJ1-2 and V is TRBV20-1; possibly TRBD1 for D (6 bases). CDR3 length: 13 amino acids. The germline gives CDR1 DFQATT, CDR2 SNEGSKA (reference sequence). The V and J ends lost 6 bases and 4 bases respectively, with 15 bases between them. In nucleotides, the CDR3 is TGCAGTGCCGCAGCGGGGGCGGGCTATGGCTACACCTTC. This encodes CSAAAGAGYGYTF.

This clonotype was seen more than once but under ten times. The chain links TRBV7-9 to TRBJ2-3; 7 nucleotides align to TRBD2. This CDR3 contains 17 residues. From germline, CDR1 is SEHNR and CDR2 FQNEAQ (reference sequence). V shed 5 bases, J shed 0 bases, and the junction held 11 bases outside the gene matches. CDR3 amino acids: CASSLRDYGPSTDTQYF. The CDR3 coding sequence is TGTGCCAGCAGCCTCCGGGACTATGGCCCTAGCACAGATACGCAGTATTTT.

This clonotype came up a few times. The genes are TRBV19 and TRBJ2-5; 12 nucleotides agree with TRBD2. This CDR3 has 16 residues. Germline V CDR1 and CDR2: LNHDA, SQIVND (reference sequence). The V and J ends lost 5 bases and 2 bases, in that order; junction bases with no gene match: 6. The CDR3 bases are TGTGCCAGTAGTTCGCGGACTAGCGGGGATCAAGAGACCCAGTACTTC. This gives the protein CASSSRTSGDQETQYF.

This clonotype was observed many times. J is TRBJ2-3 and V is TRBV12-3 or TRBV12-4; D is unclear. The CDR3 totals 14 residues. Trimming stripped 3 bases from V and 4 bases from J, with 11 bases between. The CDR3 DNA sequence: TGTGCCAGCAGTTTTGTGGGATTGGCAGATACGCAGTATTTT. Protein sequence: CASSFVGLADTQYF.

This clonotype was observed many times. The chain links TRBV27 to TRBJ2-1, with D perhaps TRBD1 (5 bases). The CDR3 has 11 residues. Trimming shortened V by 9 bases and J by 7 bases, and 10 bases separated the two germline ends. Germline CDR1 and CDR2: MNHEY and SMNVEV (reference sequence). As DNA, the CDR3 is TGTGCCAGTGGGAAGGGGAATGAGCAGTTCTTC. It yields the protein CASGKGNEQFF.

The chain links TRBV29-1 to TRBJ1-2; 9 bases fit TRBD1. Germline CDR1 is SQVTM and CDR2 is ANQGSEA. This CDR3 comprises 11 residues. The V and J ends lost 4 bases and 6 bases, in that order; junction bases with no gene match: 0. The CDR3 reads CSVGTGDGYTF. CDR3 DNA: TGCAGCGTTGGGACAGGGGATGGCTACACCTTC.